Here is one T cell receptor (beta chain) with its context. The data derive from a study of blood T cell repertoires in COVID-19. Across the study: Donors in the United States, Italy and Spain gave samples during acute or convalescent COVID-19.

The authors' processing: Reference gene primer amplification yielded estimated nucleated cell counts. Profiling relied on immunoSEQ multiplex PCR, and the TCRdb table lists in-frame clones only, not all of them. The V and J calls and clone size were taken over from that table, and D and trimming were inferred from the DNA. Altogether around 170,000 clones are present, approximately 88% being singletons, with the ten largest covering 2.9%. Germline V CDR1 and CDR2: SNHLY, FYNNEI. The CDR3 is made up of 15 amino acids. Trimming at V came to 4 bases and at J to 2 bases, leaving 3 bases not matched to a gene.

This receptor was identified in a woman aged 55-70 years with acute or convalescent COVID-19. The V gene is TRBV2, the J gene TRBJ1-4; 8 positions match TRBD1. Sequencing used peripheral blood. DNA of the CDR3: TGTGCCAGCAGTGGCCACAGGGGGACTAATGAAAAACTGTTTTTT. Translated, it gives CASSGHRGTNEKLFF.